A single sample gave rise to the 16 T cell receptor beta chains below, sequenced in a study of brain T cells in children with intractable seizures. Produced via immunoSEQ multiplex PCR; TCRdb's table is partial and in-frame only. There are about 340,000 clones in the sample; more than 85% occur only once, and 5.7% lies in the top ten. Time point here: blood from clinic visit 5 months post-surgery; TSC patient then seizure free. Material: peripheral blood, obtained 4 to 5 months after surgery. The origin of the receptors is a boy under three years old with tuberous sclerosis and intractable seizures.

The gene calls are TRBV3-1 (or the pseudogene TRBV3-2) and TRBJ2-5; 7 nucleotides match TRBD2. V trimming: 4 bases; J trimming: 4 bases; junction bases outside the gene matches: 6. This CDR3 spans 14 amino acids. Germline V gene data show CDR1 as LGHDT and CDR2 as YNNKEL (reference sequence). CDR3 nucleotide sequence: TGTGCCAGCAGCCCGGGGGGATATCGAGAGACCCAGTACTTC. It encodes CASSPGGYRETQYF.

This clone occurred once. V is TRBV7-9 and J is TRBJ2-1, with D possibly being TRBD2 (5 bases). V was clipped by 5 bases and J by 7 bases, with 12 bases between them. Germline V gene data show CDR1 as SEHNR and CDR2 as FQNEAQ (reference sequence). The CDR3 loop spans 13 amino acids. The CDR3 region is CASSIGRENEQFF. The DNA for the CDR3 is TGTGCCAGCAGCATAGGACGGGAAAATGAGCAGTTCTTC.

The CDR3 loop reads CASSEAPGQSEKLFF. The CDR3 DNA reads TGTGCCAGCAGTGAAGCTCCGGGACAGAGTGAAAAACTGTTTTTT. The chain links TRBV2 to TRBJ1-4; 7 nucleotides align to TRBD1. V gave up 0 bases and J gave up 7 bases; unmatched junction bases: 5. Germline V gene lookup returns CDR1 SNHLY and CDR2 FYNNEI. The CDR3 is 15 amino acids.

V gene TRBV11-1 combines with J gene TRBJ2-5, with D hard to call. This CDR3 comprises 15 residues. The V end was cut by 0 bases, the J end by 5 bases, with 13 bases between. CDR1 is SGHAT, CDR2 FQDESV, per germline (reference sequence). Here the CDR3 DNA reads TGTGCCAGCAGCTTAGCAGGAGCGAGTCGGGAGACCCAGTACTTC. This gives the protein CASSLAGASRETQYF.

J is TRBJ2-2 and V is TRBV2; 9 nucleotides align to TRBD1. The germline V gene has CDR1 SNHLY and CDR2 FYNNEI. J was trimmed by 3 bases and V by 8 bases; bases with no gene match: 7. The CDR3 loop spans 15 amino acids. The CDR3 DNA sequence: TGTGCCAGCGTCCGGGACAGGGTGGACACCGGGGAGCTGTTTTTT. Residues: CASVRDRVDTGELFF.

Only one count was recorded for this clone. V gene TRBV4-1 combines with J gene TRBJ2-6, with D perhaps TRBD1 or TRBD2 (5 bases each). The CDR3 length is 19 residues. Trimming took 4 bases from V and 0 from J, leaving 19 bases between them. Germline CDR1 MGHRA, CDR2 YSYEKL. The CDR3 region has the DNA TGCGCCAGCAGCCGTATAACCGGGACGCCACCCTCTGGGGCCAACGTCCTGACTTTC. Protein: CASSRITGTPPSGANVLTF.

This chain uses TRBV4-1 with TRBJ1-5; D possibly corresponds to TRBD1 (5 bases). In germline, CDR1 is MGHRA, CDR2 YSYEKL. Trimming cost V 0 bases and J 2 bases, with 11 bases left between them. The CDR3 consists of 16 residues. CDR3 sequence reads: CASSQDRGNGNQPQHF. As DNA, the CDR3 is TGCGCCAGCAGCCAAGATCGGGGGAATGGCAATCAGCCCCAGCATTTT.

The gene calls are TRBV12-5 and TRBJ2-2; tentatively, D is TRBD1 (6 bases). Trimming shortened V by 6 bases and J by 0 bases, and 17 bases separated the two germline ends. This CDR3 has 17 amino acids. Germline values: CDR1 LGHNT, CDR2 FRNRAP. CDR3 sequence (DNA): TGTGCTAGTGGAATACCTACAGGGAACGCGAACACCGGGGAGCTGTTTTTT. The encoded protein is CASGIPTGNANTGELFF.

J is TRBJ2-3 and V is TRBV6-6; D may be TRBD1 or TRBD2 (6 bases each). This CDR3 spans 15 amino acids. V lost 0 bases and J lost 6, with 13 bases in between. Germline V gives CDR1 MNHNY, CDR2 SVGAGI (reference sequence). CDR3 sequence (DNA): TGTGCCAGCAGTTACTCGTTAGGAGGGGGGGATACGCAGTATTTT. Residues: CASSYSLGGGDTQYF.

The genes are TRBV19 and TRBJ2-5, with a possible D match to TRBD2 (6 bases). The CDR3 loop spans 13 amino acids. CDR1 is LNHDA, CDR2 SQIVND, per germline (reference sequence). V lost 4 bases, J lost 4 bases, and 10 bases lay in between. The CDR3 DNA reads TGTGCCAGTAGTACAATCGGGGGAGAGACCCAGTACTTC. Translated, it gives CASSTIGGETQYF.

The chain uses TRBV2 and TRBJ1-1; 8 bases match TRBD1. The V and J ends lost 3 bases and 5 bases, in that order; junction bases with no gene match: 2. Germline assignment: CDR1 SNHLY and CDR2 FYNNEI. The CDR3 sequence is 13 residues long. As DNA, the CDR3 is TGTGCCAGCAGTGACAGGGGGCGAACTGAAGCTTTCTTT. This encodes CASSDRGRTEAFF.

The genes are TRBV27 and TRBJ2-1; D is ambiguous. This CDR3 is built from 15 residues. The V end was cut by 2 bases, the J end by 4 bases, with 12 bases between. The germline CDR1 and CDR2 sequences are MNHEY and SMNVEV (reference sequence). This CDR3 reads CASSLTNPFYNEQFF. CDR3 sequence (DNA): TGTGCCAGCAGTTTAACCAACCCTTTTTACAATGAGCAGTTCTTC.

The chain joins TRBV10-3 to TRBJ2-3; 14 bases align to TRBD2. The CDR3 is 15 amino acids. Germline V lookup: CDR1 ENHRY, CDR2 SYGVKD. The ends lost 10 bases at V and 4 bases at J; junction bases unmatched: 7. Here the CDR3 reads CATSGTSGSADTQYF. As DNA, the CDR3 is TGTGCCACCTCCGGGACTAGCGGGAGTGCAGATACGCAGTATTTT.

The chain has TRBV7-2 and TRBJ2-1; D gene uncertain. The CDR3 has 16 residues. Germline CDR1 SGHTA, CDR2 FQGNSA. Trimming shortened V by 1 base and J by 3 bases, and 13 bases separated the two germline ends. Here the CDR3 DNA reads TGTGCCAGCAGCTTAGAAGCCGGCCTCAACTACAATGAGCAGTTCTTC. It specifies CASSLEAGLNYNEQFF.

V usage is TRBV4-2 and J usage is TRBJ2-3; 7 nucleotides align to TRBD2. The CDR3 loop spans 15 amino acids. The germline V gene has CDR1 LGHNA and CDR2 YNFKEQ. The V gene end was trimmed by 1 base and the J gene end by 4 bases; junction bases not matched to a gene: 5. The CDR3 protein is CASSQASGMADTQYF. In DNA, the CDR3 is TGTGCCAGCAGCCAAGCCAGCGGGATGGCAGATACGCAGTATTTT.

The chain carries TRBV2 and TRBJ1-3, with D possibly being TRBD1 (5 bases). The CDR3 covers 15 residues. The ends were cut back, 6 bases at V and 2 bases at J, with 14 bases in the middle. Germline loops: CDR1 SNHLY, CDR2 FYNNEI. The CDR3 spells CASSSSRAPGNTIYF. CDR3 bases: TGTGCCAGCAGCTCCTCCAGGGCTCCTGGAAACACCATATATTTT.